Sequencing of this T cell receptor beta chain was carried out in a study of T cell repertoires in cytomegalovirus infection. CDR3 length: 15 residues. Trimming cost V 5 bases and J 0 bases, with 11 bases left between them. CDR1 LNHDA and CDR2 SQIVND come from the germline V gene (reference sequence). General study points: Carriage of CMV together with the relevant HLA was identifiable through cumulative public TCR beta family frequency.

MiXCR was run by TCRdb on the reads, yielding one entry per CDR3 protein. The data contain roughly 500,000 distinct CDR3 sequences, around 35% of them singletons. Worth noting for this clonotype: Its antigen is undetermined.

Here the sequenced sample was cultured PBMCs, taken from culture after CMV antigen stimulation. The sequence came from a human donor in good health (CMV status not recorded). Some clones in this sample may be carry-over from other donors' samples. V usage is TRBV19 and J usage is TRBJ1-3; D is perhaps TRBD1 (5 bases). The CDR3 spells CASSDTGGSGNTIYF. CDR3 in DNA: TGTGCCAGTAGTGATACCGGGGGCTCTGGAAACACCATATATTTT. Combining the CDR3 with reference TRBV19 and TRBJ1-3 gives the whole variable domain DGGITQSPKYLFRKEGQNVTLSCEQNLNHDAMYWYRQDPGQGLRLIYYSQIVNDFQKGDIAEGYSVSREKKESFPLTVTSAQKNPTAFYLCASSDTGGSGNTIYFGEGSWLTVV.